Listed below are T cell receptor beta chains from one sample, sequenced in a study of blood T cell repertoires in COVID-19. Generated by immunoSEQ multiplex PCR, the TCRdb table keeps only in-frame clones and is missing some. Here the sample spans more than 75,000 clones, over 65% being singletons. Sequencing was carried out using peripheral blood. Receptors were obtained from a woman in her 70s with acute or convalescent COVID-19. Each CDR3 is given with its conserved first and last residue. The order of the fields is D gene, V gene, J gene, CDR3 length, CDR3 protein. The D gene is left open where the match is weak.

>TRBD1|TRBV5-1|TRBJ2-3|15
CASSFRDRGTDTQYF
>.|TRBV28|TRBJ1-6|14
CASSLRGRNSPLHF
>TRBD2|TRBV4-3|TRBJ2-6|15
CASSKRGEGANVLTF
>TRBD2|TRBV10-3|TRBJ2-5|14
CAIAASGEQETQYF
>.|TRBV21-1|TRBJ2-2|18
CARRVYSRKRLGTGELFF
>TRBD1|TRBV7-6|TRBJ1-1|15
CASSFRTGLNTEAFF
>TRBD1|TRBV11-2|TRBJ2-5|16
CASSLADRGGQETQYF
>.|TRBV10-3|TRBJ1-2|13
CAISRASGDGYTF
>TRBD2|TRBV7-2|TRBJ2-1|16
CASSFSGRSGTNEQFF
>.|TRBV24-1|TRBJ2-2|13
CATSTQGRGELFF
>TRBD2|TRBV15|TRBJ2-1|18
CATSRTSGSNRLSNEQFF
>TRBD1|TRBV2|TRBJ1-1|16
CASSEVPGQGVTEAFF
>.|TRBV4-1|TRBJ1-2|15
CASSLTGQFNYGYTF
>TRBD1|TRBV6-5|TRBJ1-5|15
CASRPGQGGNQPQHF